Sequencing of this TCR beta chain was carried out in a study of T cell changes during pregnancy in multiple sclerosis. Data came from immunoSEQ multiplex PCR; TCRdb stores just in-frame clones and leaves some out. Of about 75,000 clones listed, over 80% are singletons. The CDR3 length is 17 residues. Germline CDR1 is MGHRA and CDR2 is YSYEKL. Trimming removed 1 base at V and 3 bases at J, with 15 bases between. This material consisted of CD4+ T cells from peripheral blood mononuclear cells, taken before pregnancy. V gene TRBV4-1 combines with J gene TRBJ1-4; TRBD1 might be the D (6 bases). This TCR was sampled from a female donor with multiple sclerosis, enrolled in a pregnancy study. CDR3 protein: CASSQVGARRANEKLFF. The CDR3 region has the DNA TGCGCCAGCAGCCAAGTGGGGGCCCGCAGGGCTAATGAAAAACTGTTTTTT.